This is a list of T cell receptor beta chains from one sample in a study of blood T cell repertoires in COVID-19. The protocol was immunoSEQ multiplex PCR, while the TCRdb copy is restricted to in-frame clones and leaves out a portion. The profile shows some 160,000 clones, roughly 90% of them singletons. Sequencing was performed on peripheral blood. The receptors derive from a man between 60 and 70 years old with acute or convalescent COVID-19. Both conserved end residues are part of each CDR3. Each record gives: V gene, J gene, clone size, CDR3 length, D gene, CDR3 DNA, CDR3 protein. The D gene is left open where the match is weak. Not every row has a clone size; where given, it reads once, few, many or a size class.

v_call: TRBV5-1
j_call: TRBJ1-2
clone_size: NA
cdr3_length: 14
d_call: NA
cdr3_nt: TGCGCCAGCAGTGAAGGACAGACACAGGTTGGCTACACCTTC
cdr3_aa: CASSEGQTQVGYTF

v_call: TRBV18
j_call: TRBJ1-3
clone_size: once
cdr3_length: 13
d_call: NA
cdr3_nt: TGTGCCAGCTCATCAGGGGCTGGAAACACCATATATTTT
cdr3_aa: CASSSGAGNTIYF

v_call: TRBV12-3/TRBV12-4
j_call: TRBJ2-5
clone_size: NA
cdr3_length: 13
d_call: NA
cdr3_nt: TGTGCCAGCAGTTTATGGGAGCAAGAGACCCAGTACTTC
cdr3_aa: CASSLWEQETQYF

v_call: TRBV18
j_call: TRBJ1-1
clone_size: NA
cdr3_length: 14
d_call: TRBD1
cdr3_nt: TGTGCCAGCTCACCGGGACAGGGGGGCACTGAAGCTTTCTTT
cdr3_aa: CASSPGQGGTEAFF

v_call: TRBV5-4
j_call: TRBJ1-1
clone_size: NA
cdr3_length: 17
d_call: NA
cdr3_nt: TGTGCCAGCAGCCCCCCCCACGTAAAGATTACCGGTTCGTCAGCTTTCTTT
cdr3_aa: CASSPPHVKITGSSAFF

v_call: TRBV5-5
j_call: TRBJ2-3
clone_size: NA
cdr3_length: 15
d_call: TRBD1
cdr3_nt: TGTGCCAGCACGACCACAGGGGGAGGCACAGATACGCAGTATTTT
cdr3_aa: CASTTTGGGTDTQYF

v_call: TRBV7-8
j_call: TRBJ1-1
clone_size: NA
cdr3_length: 14
d_call: NA
cdr3_nt: TGTGCCAGCAGCTTAGAGGGACACACCACTGAAGCTTTCTTT
cdr3_aa: CASSLEGHTTEAFF

v_call: TRBV5-4
j_call: TRBJ2-1
clone_size: NA
cdr3_length: 11
d_call: NA
cdr3_nt: TGTGCCAGCACCGTATACAATGAGCAGTTCTTC
cdr3_aa: CASTVYNEQFF

v_call: TRBV15
j_call: TRBJ1-5
clone_size: NA
cdr3_length: 18
d_call: NA
cdr3_nt: TGTGCCACCAGCAGAGATCGGCAGGGGATGATGAACAATCAGCCCCAGCATTTT
cdr3_aa: CATSRDRQGMMNNQPQHF

v_call: TRBV7-2
j_call: TRBJ1-6
clone_size: NA
cdr3_length: 18
d_call: NA
cdr3_nt: TGTGCCAGCAGCTTCCCTTTTGGTGCTCGGTCCTATAATTCACCCCTCCACTTT
cdr3_aa: CASSFPFGARSYNSPLHF

v_call: TRBV30
j_call: TRBJ2-7
clone_size: NA
cdr3_length: 14
d_call: NA
cdr3_nt: TGTGCCTGGCTCCTCAAGCAGGGAGGCTACGAGCAGTACTTC
cdr3_aa: CAWLLKQGGYEQYF

v_call: TRBV6-5
j_call: TRBJ2-5
clone_size: NA
cdr3_length: 16
d_call: TRBD2
cdr3_nt: TGTGCCAGCAGTTACGTTAGCGGGGGGGCCACAGAGACCCAGTACTTC
cdr3_aa: CASSYVSGGATETQYF

v_call: TRBV18
j_call: TRBJ2-1
clone_size: NA
cdr3_length: 15
d_call: TRBD2
cdr3_nt: TGTGCCAGCTCACCTACTAGCGGGGGAGTCAATGAGCAGTTCTTC
cdr3_aa: CASSPTSGGVNEQFF

v_call: TRBV19
j_call: TRBJ1-1
clone_size: once
cdr3_length: 14
d_call: TRBD1
cdr3_nt: TGTGCCAGTAGTTCGAGACAGGGGTACACTGAAGCTTTCTTT
cdr3_aa: CASSSRQGYTEAFF

v_call: TRBV6-5
j_call: TRBJ1-1
clone_size: NA
cdr3_length: 13
d_call: NA
cdr3_nt: TGTGCCAGCAGTTCCCCTGGGCGACCTGAAGCTTTCTTT
cdr3_aa: CASSSPGRPEAFF

v_call: TRBV12-5
j_call: TRBJ2-2
clone_size: NA
cdr3_length: 16
d_call: TRBD1
cdr3_nt: TGTGCTAGTGGGGGCCCGGGACAGGGGGTCAGCGGGGAGCTGTTTTTT
cdr3_aa: CASGGPGQGVSGELFF

v_call: TRBV11-3
j_call: TRBJ2-1
clone_size: NA
cdr3_length: 15
d_call: NA
cdr3_nt: TGTGCCAGCAGCTTAATGGGGGGGGCCCCCAATGAGCAGTTCTTC
cdr3_aa: CASSLMGGAPNEQFF

v_call: TRBV27
j_call: TRBJ2-1
clone_size: NA
cdr3_length: 17
d_call: TRBD2
cdr3_nt: TGTGCCAGCAGTCCCAGACTAGCGGGGATTCAGGGCAATGAGCAGTTCTTC
cdr3_aa: CASSPRLAGIQGNEQFF

v_call: TRBV5-6
j_call: TRBJ1-1
clone_size: NA
cdr3_length: 16
d_call: NA
cdr3_nt: TGTGCCAGCAGCTTGTTGGGCCGGGGAGGCGACACTGAAGCTTTCTTT
cdr3_aa: CASSLLGRGGDTEAFF

v_call: TRBV5-4
j_call: TRBJ1-3
clone_size: NA
cdr3_length: 13
d_call: NA
cdr3_nt: TGTGCCAGCAGCTTGCAACACGGGAACACCATATATTTT
cdr3_aa: CASSLQHGNTIYF

v_call: TRBV9
j_call: TRBJ2-3
clone_size: NA
cdr3_length: 14
d_call: TRBD2
cdr3_nt: TGTGCCAGCAGCGTGACTAGCGGCACAGATACGCAGTATTTT
cdr3_aa: CASSVTSGTDTQYF

v_call: TRBV7-9
j_call: TRBJ1-3
clone_size: NA
cdr3_length: 11
d_call: NA
cdr3_nt: TGTGCCAGCAGCCTCGGAGACACCATATATTTT
cdr3_aa: CASSLGDTIYF

v_call: TRBV19
j_call: TRBJ2-1
clone_size: NA
cdr3_length: 16
d_call: NA
cdr3_nt: TGTGCCAGTAAAATCGGGGGAGTAAGCTCCTACAATGAGCAGTTCTTC
cdr3_aa: CASKIGGVSSYNEQFF

v_call: TRBV19
j_call: TRBJ2-1
clone_size: NA
cdr3_length: 17
d_call: TRBD2
cdr3_nt: TGTGCCAGTAGTAACGAAGTAGCGGGGGAGTCCTACAATGAGCAGTTCTTC
cdr3_aa: CASSNEVAGESYNEQFF

v_call: TRBV6-5
j_call: TRBJ1-1
clone_size: NA
cdr3_length: 13
d_call: NA
cdr3_nt: TGTGCCAGCAGTCCGACTGCGAACACTGAAGCTTTCTTT
cdr3_aa: CASSPTANTEAFF

v_call: TRBV4-3
j_call: TRBJ1-2
clone_size: NA
cdr3_length: 16
d_call: NA
cdr3_nt: TGCGCCAGCAGCCAAGATGAAGGGAGAGTTAACTATGGCTACACCTTC
cdr3_aa: CASSQDEGRVNYGYTF

v_call: TRBV5-1
j_call: TRBJ1-2
clone_size: NA
cdr3_length: 12
d_call: NA
cdr3_nt: TGCGCCAGCAGCTTGTCGGGATATGGCTACACCTTC
cdr3_aa: CASSLSGYGYTF

v_call: TRBV5-1
j_call: TRBJ2-3
clone_size: once
cdr3_length: 13
d_call: NA
cdr3_nt: TGCGCCAGCAGCTTGCAAAGCACAGATACGCAGTATTTT
cdr3_aa: CASSLQSTDTQYF

v_call: TRBV2
j_call: TRBJ1-3
clone_size: NA
cdr3_length: 15
d_call: NA
cdr3_nt: TGTGCCAGCAGTGAAGACAGTAGCTCTGGAAACACCATATATTTT
cdr3_aa: CASSEDSSSGNTIYF

v_call: TRBV30
j_call: TRBJ1-1
clone_size: NA
cdr3_length: 16
d_call: NA
cdr3_nt: TGTGCCTGGAGAGTGTCAGGGTTTGGGAAAAACACTGAAGCTTTCTTT
cdr3_aa: CAWRVSGFGKNTEAFF

v_call: TRBV6-6
j_call: TRBJ2-1
clone_size: NA
cdr3_length: 13
d_call: TRBD2
cdr3_nt: TGTGCCAGCAGAGTAGCGGGGGGAGATGAGCAGTTCTTC
cdr3_aa: CASRVAGGDEQFF

v_call: TRBV18
j_call: TRBJ1-4
clone_size: NA
cdr3_length: 15
d_call: NA
cdr3_nt: TGTGCCAGCTCCCCCCAGCCGGGGAATACAGAAAAACTGTTTTTT
cdr3_aa: CASSPQPGNTEKLFF

v_call: TRBV6-5
j_call: TRBJ1-2
clone_size: NA
cdr3_length: 15
d_call: NA
cdr3_nt: TGTGCCAGCAGTTACAGTGCGGGACGATTCTATGGCTACACCTTC
cdr3_aa: CASSYSAGRFYGYTF

v_call: TRBV4-2
j_call: TRBJ1-3
clone_size: NA
cdr3_length: 15
d_call: NA
cdr3_nt: TGTGCCAGCAGCCAAGATGGGGGCGGTGGAAACACCATATATTTT
cdr3_aa: CASSQDGGGGNTIYF

v_call: TRBV27
j_call: TRBJ1-6
clone_size: NA
cdr3_length: 14
d_call: NA
cdr3_nt: TGTGCCAGCAGTCTCCGCGATCGTAATTCACCCCTCCACTTT
cdr3_aa: CASSLRDRNSPLHF

v_call: TRBV19
j_call: TRBJ2-1
clone_size: NA
cdr3_length: 15
d_call: NA
cdr3_nt: TGTGCCAGTAGAGCTACAGGGAGAGGTGGTAATGAGCAGTTCTTC
cdr3_aa: CASRATGRGGNEQFF

v_call: TRBV6-5
j_call: TRBJ1-4
clone_size: few
cdr3_length: 13
d_call: NA
cdr3_nt: TGTGCCAGCGGACCCCCCACCGGGGGAAAACTGTTTTTT
cdr3_aa: CASGPPTGGKLFF

v_call: TRBV6-6
j_call: TRBJ1-1
clone_size: NA
cdr3_length: 14
d_call: TRBD1
cdr3_nt: TGTGCCAGCAGTGACCGAGGGGGCGAGGCTGAAGCTTTCTTT
cdr3_aa: CASSDRGGEAEAFF

v_call: TRBV19
j_call: TRBJ1-5
clone_size: NA
cdr3_length: 13
d_call: NA
cdr3_nt: TGTGCCAGTGTAGCCGGCATCAATCAGCCCCAGCATTTT
cdr3_aa: CASVAGINQPQHF

v_call: TRBV11-2
j_call: TRBJ2-7
clone_size: NA
cdr3_length: 17
d_call: NA
cdr3_nt: TGTGCCAGCAGCTTAGATCAGGGTTCCCCCATTCCCTACGAGCAGTACTTC
cdr3_aa: CASSLDQGSPIPYEQYF